The 2 T cell receptor beta chains given below trace back to one sample, sequenced in a study of T-cell reconstitution after alpha-beta-depleted transplantation in children. Study-wide results and caveats: Newly generated T cells supplied most T-cell counts and diversity one year post-transplant.

The authors prepared the TCRbeta library with unique molecular identifiers. TCRdb ran MiXCR on the PCR reads and lists one entry per CDR3 protein. The table shows approximately 300,000 distinct CDR3 sequences, with 6.5% to 9% occurring only once. These receptors lack a known antigen. Material: peripheral blood, obtained 360 days after TCRalphabeta/CD19-depleted stem cell transplant. The origin of the receptors is a female patient aged 2-9 years who had a stem cell transplant for Fanconi anemia, so the T cells may come from the graft donor.

This clonotype was detected once. CDR3 in DNA: TGTGCCAGCAGTTTGGCAGGGACGATTCAGTCCTATGGCTACACCTTC. It translates to CASSLAGTIQSYGYTF. The rearrangement uses TRBV28 and TRBJ1-2; the D gene is possibly TRBD1 (5 bases). V gave up 3 bases and J gave up 4 bases, with 18 bases separating them. This CDR3 region has 16 residues. CDR1 is MDHEN, CDR2 SYDVKM, per germline.

This clonotype came up a few times. This sequence joins TRBV6-5 and TRBJ1-1; 7 bases fit TRBD1. Trimming at V came to 4 bases and at J to 3 bases, leaving 11 bases not matched to a gene. This CDR3 region has 16 residues. CDR1 and CDR2 (germline): MNHEY, SVGAGI. The chain's CDR3 is CASSFSGGRGDTEAFF. DNA of the CDR3: TGTGCCAGCAGTTTTTCAGGGGGACGAGGGGACACTGAAGCTTTCTTT.